This T cell receptor (beta chain) was retrieved from a study of T cell responses to AZD1222 COVID-19 vaccine. Study results and limitations: Reports indicate that nearly half of spike-specific TCRs are directed at unmutated variant regions.

The CDR3 runs to 15 residues. Germline V gene sequence: CDR1 SGHTS, CDR2 YDEGEE. The V end lost 4 bases, the J end lost 4 bases, and 14 bases lay between the germline ends. Method: immunoSEQ multiplex PCR; TCRdb's copy keeps in-frame clones and lacks some. The table includes 95,000 to 110,000 clones, around nine tenths detected once. On this clone itself: Its specificity is not known.

The TCR was taken from an adult who received the AZD1222 COVID-19 vaccine. This specimen consisted of peripheral blood, obtained 28 days after the second AZD1222 dose. The chain joins TRBV5-8 to TRBJ1-4; D not certain. The CDR3 bases are TGTGCCAGCAGCCGGACGGGTAACGTTAATGAAAAACTGTTTTTT. This sequence encodes CASSRTGNVNEKLFF.